The T cell receptor beta chain under discussion was sequenced for a study of T cell clusters in autoimmune cytopenias (dated by TCRdb to the late 2010s). Concerning the study at large: Per sample, TRB sequencing gave a median depth of about 50,000 reads and a median of 2,350 distinct TRB clonotypes. The study was designed to test whether a disease-specific immune repertoire signature usable as a blood-based biomarker is carried by autoimmune cytopenia patients. In autoimmune cytopenia patients, peripheral blood TRB and IGH repertoires were sequenced during active disease and over treatment follow-up, together with healthy, CLL and autoimmune hepatitis controls.

To amplify TRB rearrangements, a touch-down multiplex PCR protocol was run with the TRB-A and TRB-B primer pools combined in a single tube. Two consecutive PCR reactions with Phusion HS II polymerase added Illumina adapters and sample indices to the amplicons. Amplicons were gel-purified with the NucleoSpin Gel and PCR Clean-up kit, then quantified by Qubit and quality-checked on an Agilent 2100 Bioanalyzer. Sequencing of the libraries was done on an Illumina MiSeq with 600-cycle, single-indexed, paired-end runs. Turning to the authors' computational methods: Alignment and assembly of TRB reads were performed with MiXCR version 2.1.12 and the default MiXCR reference library. A clone was defined by each unique CDR3 nucleotide sequence, and analysis was restricted to productive sequences with at least two reads. Repertoire diversity was assessed with alpha-parameterized diversity profiles (alpha 0 to 5), including the Shannon (alpha 1) and Simpson (alpha 2) indices, which were computed with an R script. The tcR package was used to compute combinatorial TRB VJ usage, which was then compared between cohorts by principal component analysis with ade4. GLIPH was used to cluster TCRbeta CDR3s in pairs of cohorts matched for age and read depth, and a Wilcoxon test was used to compare cluster frequencies. One entry per CDR3 protein sequence results from the TCRdb reprocessing of the reads, with DNA left out. TCRdb's processing, not the authors', yielded these V and J calls. The sample's records list under 8,500 distinct CDR3 sequences. The top ten clonotypes cover 3.5% of the sample.

Study-wide findings and limitations: A lack of physiological T cell clusters in primary autoimmune cytopenia patients was suggested by GLIPH, as 51 clusters were found to be exclusive to healthy donors versus 15 to 20 exclusive to patients. The cluster-lack signature was not observed for secondary cytopenia versus CLL, as the signature was apparently masked by the dominant lymphoma-associated repertoire. Shifts in the TRB repertoire, including less even repertoires in secondary cytopenia and CLL, were mostly a reflection of lymphoma bias and not of autoimmunity. The T cell clusters were defined only in silico, and the functional role of the clusters was left to be validated experimentally. Compared with active autoimmune hepatitis patients, healthy donors had almost three times as many exclusive TRB clusters, a finding consistent with an autoimmunity-wide signature.

TRB amplification used about 0.25 ug of peripheral blood genomic DNA, some 38,000 genome equivalents, per sample. The CDR3 sequence holds 14 residues, the cysteine and phenylalanine included. No DNA sequence was recorded. The germline V gene encodes CDR1 DFQATT and CDR2 SNEGSKA (reference sequence). About this clonotype itself: What antigen it recognizes has not been identified.

Sequences were obtained from peripheral blood. The chain was built from TRBV20-1 and TRBJ2-7. The sequence derives from a human donor with an autoimmune cytopenia or autoimmune hepatitis (not recorded which). The CDR3 sequence is CSARDVFGEYEQYF.